This T cell receptor (beta chain) was sequenced in a study of T cells in Graves' hyperthyroidism and ophthalmopathy. Study context: The initial diagnosis was the point when peripheral blood was collected, ahead of any treatment. The study's findings and limits: A 13 V-J signature model discriminated ophthalmopathy versus stable hyperthyroidism.

This clonotype was seen only a few times. Its antigen is unknown. Germline lookup yields CDR1 SGDLS and CDR2 YYNGEE. Trimming cost V 0 bases and J 5 bases; bases outside gene matches: 0. The CDR3 has 13 amino acids. Over 8 ml fresh peripheral blood yielded the PBMCs. Amplification of TCR beta CDR3 regions used RNA as the template. With the HTBI primer set, the TCR CDR3 went through a first round of RT-PCR. TCRdb fed the multiplex PCR reads into MiXCR, producing one record per CDR3 protein. The sample has approximately 150,000 distinct CDR3 sequences, over 8% seen once. Sequenced input: blood. V is TRBV9 and J is TRBJ2-7; 9 bases map to TRBD1. This clonotype was sampled from a woman younger than 30 with Graves' hyperthyroidism that later progressed to Graves' ophthalmopathy. The CDR3 DNA is TGTGCCAGCAGCGTAGGGACAGGGGACGAGCAGTACTTC. Translated: CASSVGTGDEQYF.